Sequencing of this T cell receptor (beta chain) was carried out in a study of cytotoxic CD8 clonotypes in ibrutinib-treated CLL. Study overall: Responses: 24 partial, 2 complete; after median approximately 67 months, about 15 stayed remitted, roughly 12 progressed. Median treatment time before response sampling was 12 months, range 6 to 36. Study-wide results and limits: Relative to age-matched healthy donors, clonality at baseline was higher, and it tracked circulating CD8+ T-cell counts. Clonality increased with ibrutinib response but returned toward baseline at progression.

A remark on this clone: The antigen is not known.

Using immunoSEQ multiplex PCR, the repertoire was profiled, and TCRdb retains in-frame clones only, with some absent. In the table there are some 350,000 clones, roughly 70% of which are singletons. The sequence came from a human donor with chronic lymphocytic leukemia. The sample here was PBMCs, taken after 36 months of ibrutinib treatment.

The CDR3 is CASSLNGAPGELFF. The CDR3 coding sequence is TGTGCCAGCAGCTTAAACGGCGCCCCCGGGGAGCTGTTTTTT. V and J are TRBV7-3 and TRBJ2-2; D ambiguous. Germline CDR1 SGHTA, CDR2 FQGTGA. V was pared by 1 base and J by 6 bases, with 9 bases between. This CDR3 is built from 14 residues.